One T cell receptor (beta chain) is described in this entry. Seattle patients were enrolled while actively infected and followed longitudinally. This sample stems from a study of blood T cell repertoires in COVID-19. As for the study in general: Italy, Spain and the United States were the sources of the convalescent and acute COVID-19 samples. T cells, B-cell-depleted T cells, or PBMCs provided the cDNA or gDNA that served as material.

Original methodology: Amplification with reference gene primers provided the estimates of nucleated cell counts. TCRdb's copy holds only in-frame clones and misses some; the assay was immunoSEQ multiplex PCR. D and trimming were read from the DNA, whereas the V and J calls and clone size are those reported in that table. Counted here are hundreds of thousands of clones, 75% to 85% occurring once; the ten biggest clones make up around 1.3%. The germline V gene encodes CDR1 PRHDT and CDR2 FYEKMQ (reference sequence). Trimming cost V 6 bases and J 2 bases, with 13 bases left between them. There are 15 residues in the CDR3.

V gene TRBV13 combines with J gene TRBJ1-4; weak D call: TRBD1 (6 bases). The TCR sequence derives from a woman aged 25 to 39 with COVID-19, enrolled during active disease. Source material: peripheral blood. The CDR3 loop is CASRQQGTTNEKLFF. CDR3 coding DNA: TGTGCCAGCAGACAACAGGGTACTACTAATGAAAAACTGTTTTTT.